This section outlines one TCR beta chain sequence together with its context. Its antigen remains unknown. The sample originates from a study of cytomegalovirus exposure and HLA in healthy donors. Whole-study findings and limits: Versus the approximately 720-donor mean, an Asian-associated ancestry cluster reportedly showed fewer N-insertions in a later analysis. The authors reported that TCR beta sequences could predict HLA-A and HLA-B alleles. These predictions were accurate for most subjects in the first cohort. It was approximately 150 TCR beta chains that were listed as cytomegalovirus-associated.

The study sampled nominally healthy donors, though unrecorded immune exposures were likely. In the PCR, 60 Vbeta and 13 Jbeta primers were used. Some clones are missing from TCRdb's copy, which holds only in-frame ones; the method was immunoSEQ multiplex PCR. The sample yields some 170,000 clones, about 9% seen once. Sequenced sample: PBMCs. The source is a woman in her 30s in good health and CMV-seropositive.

DNA of the CDR3: TGTGCCAGCAGCTTGGGACAGGGGGCCGGCTACACCTTC. Residues: CASSLGQGAGYTF. The chain recombines TRBV7-9 with TRBJ1-2, with TRBD1 identical over 12 bases. CDR1 and CDR2 (germline): SEHNR, FQNEAQ (reference sequence). Trimming at V came to 3 bases and at J to 8 bases, leaving 1 base not matched to a gene. CDR3 length: 13 residues.